The present T cell receptor (beta chain) was sequenced within a study of radiotherapy plus CTLA-4 blockade in lung cancer. With respect to this clone: Its target is unknown.

TCRdb's copy holds only in-frame clones and misses some; the assay was immunoSEQ multiplex PCR. Of 50,000 to 85,000 clones listed, about 85% are singletons. The study gave focal radiation plus ipilimumab CTLA-4 blockade to patients with chemo-refractory metastatic non-small-cell lung cancer. Study-wide results and limits: Radiotherapy plus ipilimumab was followed by expansion in blood of tumor-derived TCR clones. Early clone dynamics of blood T cells, plus interferon-beta, reportedly predicted response best.

The CDR3 is 16 amino acids. V was shortened by 4 bases and J by 4 bases, with 17 bases between the two germline ends. Germline-derived CDR1 and CDR2 are SGHRS and YFSETQ. This TCR derives from a human donor with non-small cell lung cancer who had a partial response to radiotherapy plus ipilimumab. This material consisted of peripheral blood, taken from a patient treated with radiotherapy plus ipilimumab. V usage is TRBV5-1 and J usage is TRBJ2-2, with a possible D match to TRBD1 (5 bases). The CDR3 loop reads CASSLLGAQGTGELFF. Written as DNA, the CDR3 is TGCGCCAGCAGCCTCCTTGGGGCCCAGGGCACCGGGGAGCTGTTTTTT.